A single sample gave rise to the 17 T cell receptor beta chains below, sequenced in a study of blood T cell repertoires in COVID-19. Sequencing used immunoSEQ multiplex PCR; TCRdb keeps in-frame clones, though not all of them. In the table there are 300,000 to 450,000 clones, 88% of which are singletons. The sequenced material came from PBMCs or T cells enriched from blood (not recorded which). The receptors were gathered from a woman younger than 30 who had recovered from COVID-19.

This clone was detected once. The J gene is TRBJ1-4, the V gene TRBV30; D not certain. The germline V and J ends were trimmed by 2 bases and 7 bases, with 8 bases remaining between them. This CDR3 contains 12 residues. Germline-derived CDR1 and CDR2 are GTSNPN and SVGIG (reference sequence). In DNA, the CDR3 is TGTGCCTGGAGTATCACATTTGAAAAACTGTTTTTT. It is translated as CAWSITFEKLFF.

As DNA, the CDR3 is TGTGCCAGCAGTTTACAGGGGAGTGCCGGGGAGCTGTTTTTT. Its translation: CASSLQGSAGELFF. The chain couples TRBV25-1 to TRBJ2-2; 7 nucleotides line up with TRBD1. The germline V gene encodes CDR1 MGHDK and CDR2 SYGVNS. The CDR3 length is 14 residues. The V segment lost 5 bases and the J segment 6 bases; nucleotides outside the gene matches: 6.

The chain links TRBV18 to TRBJ2-7; D not resolved. With 3 bases removed from V and 0 bases from J, the gap between germline ends came to 9 bases. CDR1 is KGHSH and CDR2 is LQKENI in the germline V gene. The CDR3 contains 14 residues. Here the CDR3 reads CASSPSRSSYEQYF. CDR3 in DNA: TGTGCCAGCTCACCCTCCCGCAGCTCCTACGAGCAGTACTTC.

This clone was found once. The gene calls are TRBV10-3 and TRBJ1-1; 9 bases map to TRBD1. Germline loops: CDR1 ENHRY, CDR2 SYGVKD. With 4 bases clipped from V and 4 bases from J, the junction kept 10 bases outside the gene matches. This CDR3 is built from 16 residues. The CDR3 coding sequence is TGTGCCATCAGTGTCTCCCAACAGGGGGCAGTCACTGAAGCTTTCTTT. It codes for CAISVSQQGAVTEAFF.

This clone was recorded many times. The chain combines TRBV7-8 with TRBJ1-2; a possible D gene is TRBD1 (6 bases). Trimming cost V 4 bases and J 0 bases, with 9 bases left between them. Per germline, CDR1 SGHVS and CDR2 FQNEAQ. The CDR3 has 14 residues. For the CDR3, the DNA is TGTGCCAGCAGCTCTCGGACAGCTAACTATGGCTACACCTTC. Translation: CASSSRTANYGYTF.

V usage is TRBV3-1 (or the pseudogene TRBV3-2) and J usage is TRBJ2-3, with 16 bases lining up with TRBD2. Germline lookup yields CDR1 LGHDT and CDR2 YNNKEL (reference sequence). The CDR3 is 19 residues long. The V segment lost 4 bases and the J segment 0 bases; nucleotides outside the gene matches: 7. The CDR3 sequence is CASSRGLAGGPVSTDTQYF. CDR3 nucleotide sequence: TGTGCCAGCAGCCGGGGACTAGCGGGGGGGCCCGTTAGCACAGATACGCAGTATTTT.

The chain recombines TRBV10-3 with TRBJ2-3, with 8 bases aligning to TRBD2. From germline, CDR1 is ENHRY and CDR2 SYGVKD. The CDR3 totals 14 residues. Unmatched junction bases numbered 4, after V lost 4 bases and J lost 4 bases. CDR3: CAISVGGGSDTQYF. The CDR3 DNA follows: TGTGCCATCAGTGTGGGCGGGGGGTCAGATACGCAGTATTTT.

V gene TRBV2 combines with J gene TRBJ2-3; D uncertain. The CDR3 extends over 12 amino acids. V was cut by 3 bases and J by 2 bases, with 3 bases left in between. CDR1 and CDR2 from the germline V gene are SNHLY and FYNNEI. The CDR3 protein is CASSEYTDTQYF. The DNA for the CDR3 is TGTGCCAGCAGTGAGTACACAGATACGCAGTATTTT.

The chain recombines TRBV21-1 with TRBJ2-3; TRBD1, the table's D call, lacks a check against the DNA. TRBV21-1 is recorded as a pseudogene. The CDR3 runs to 16 residues. The CDR3 loop is CASSRTTGGGTDTQYF. Here the CDR3 DNA reads TGTGCCAGCAGCAGGACGACAGGGGGCGGCACAGATACGCAGTATTTT.

This clone was seen only a few times. The CDR3 region is CAATTGFNEKLFF. The CDR3 DNA sequence: TGTGCCGCTACGACAGGGTTTAATGAAAAACTGTTTTTT. The rearrangement joins TRBV15 to TRBJ1-4, with TRBD1 identical over 7 bases. After removal of 11 bases from V and 4 bases from J, the junction contained 7 bases not matched to a gene. The CDR3 contains 13 residues. CDR1 LNHNV and CDR2 YYDKDF come from the germline V gene (reference sequence).

The chain uses TRBV5-1 and TRBJ1-1, with 10 bases lining up with TRBD1. This CDR3 spans 15 amino acids. Trimming at V came to 0 bases and at J to 8 bases, leaving 7 bases not matched to a gene. The germline V gene encodes CDR1 SGHRS and CDR2 YFSETQ. The CDR3 DNA reads TGCGCCAGCAGCTTGGCCTTAGGGACAGGGGACGAAGCTTTCTTT. Its protein product is CASSLALGTGDEAFF. The whole variable domain, remainder taken from reference TRBV5-1 and TRBJ1-1, is KAGVTQTPRYLIKTRGQQVTLSCSPISGHRSVSWYQQTPGQGLQFLFEYFSETQRNKGNFPGRFSGRQFSNSRSEMNVSTLELGDSALYLCASSLALGTGDEAFFGQGTRLTVV.

V usage is TRBV9 and J usage is TRBJ2-5, with D possibly being TRBD1 (6 bases). This CDR3 spans 14 amino acids. Germline V gene sequence: CDR1 SGDLS, CDR2 YYNGEE. V was pared by 4 bases and J by 4 bases, with 14 bases between. The CDR3 reads CASSPSGDPETQYF. The CDR3 DNA reads TGTGCCAGCAGCCCCTCAGGGGATCCAGAGACCCAGTACTTC.

The chain carries TRBV3-1 (or the pseudogene TRBV3-2) and TRBJ2-2; 7 bases agree with TRBD1. The ends lost 3 bases at V and 4 bases at J; junction bases unmatched: 5. The CDR3 sequence is 15 residues long. Germline V gene lookup returns CDR1 LGHDT and CDR2 YNNKEL (reference sequence). In nucleotides, the CDR3 is TGTGCCAGCAGCCAGAACGGACAGGTCACCGGGGAGCTGTTTTTT. It yields the protein CASSQNGQVTGELFF.

This chain links TRBV3-1 (or the pseudogene TRBV3-2) with TRBJ2-5; TRBD1 matches at 8 bases. V gave up 1 base and J gave up 4 bases; unmatched junction bases: 2. This CDR3 spans 14 amino acids. The germline V gene has CDR1 LGHDT and CDR2 YNNKEL (reference sequence). CDR3 amino acids: CASSQGTGGETQYF. In DNA form, the CDR3 reads TGTGCCAGCAGCCAAGGAACAGGGGGAGAGACCCAGTACTTC.

The genes are TRBV30 and TRBJ1-2; the D is unclear. Germline CDR1 and CDR2: GTSNPN and SVGIG (reference sequence). Trimming removed 2 bases from V and 14 bases from J, with 21 bases in between. This CDR3 contains 13 residues. The CDR3 here is CAWSYKGGRARTF. CDR3 bases: TGTGCCTGGAGTTATAAGGGAGGACGGGCTCGTACCTTC.

The chain employs TRBV5-6 and TRBJ1-2; a weak D match, TRBD1 (6 bases). The CDR3 loop spans 14 amino acids. V was shortened by 2 bases and J by 5 bases, with 13 bases between the two germline ends. Germline V CDR1 and CDR2: SGHDT, YYEEEE. The CDR3 coding sequence is TGTGCCAGCAGCTTCGGGGGGCAGATTTATGGCTACACCTTC. This sequence encodes CASSFGGQIYGYTF.

The chain uses TRBV12-3 or TRBV12-4 and TRBJ1-1, with D perhaps TRBD1 (6 bases). This CDR3 comprises 12 residues. V lost 1 base to trimming and J lost 7 bases, with 7 bases between them. The CDR3 DNA sequence: TGTGCCAGCAGTTTAGGGGACATTGAAGCTTTCTTT. Translated: CASSLGDIEAFF.